The rows below give T cell receptor beta chains drawn from one sample of a study of T cells in Graves' hyperthyroidism and ophthalmopathy. One entry per CDR3 protein results from TCRdb running MiXCR on the multiplex PCR reads. Of 700,000 or so distinct CDR3 sequences listed, 16% are singletons. The sample taken for sequencing was blood. These receptors all come from a young man with Graves' hyperthyroidism. Both conserved end residues are part of each CDR3. A D gene is named only where the DNA matches it firmly. Where a row states a size, it is once, few, many or the class of an expanded clone; other rows omit it.

TRBD1,few,TRBV11-3,TRBJ2-1,TGTGCCAGCAGCCCGACAGGGGGCGGGAATGAGCAGTTCTTC,CASSPTGGGNEQFF
-,many,TRBV7-2,TRBJ2-3,TGTGCCAGCAGCCTGACGGGCGGAAACACAGATACGCAGTATTTT,CASSLTGGNTDTQYF
-,-,TRBV7-2,TRBJ2-5,TGTGCCAGCAGCTTGCGAGAACGGGGCAACGCAGAGACCCAGTACTTC,CASSLRERGNAETQYF
-,few,TRBV30,TRBJ2-2,TGTGCCTGGAGTATCGGTAGTTTGGCCGGGGAGCTGTTTTTT,CAWSIGSLAGELFF
-,few,TRBV7-9,TRBJ1-5,TGTGCCAGCAGCTTCGACCTCGATCAGCCCCAGCATTTT,CASSFDLDQPQHF
TRBD2,-,TRBV18,TRBJ2-2,TGTGCCAGCTCGGGACTAGGTGGAACCGGGGAGCTGTTTTTT,CASSGLGGTGELFF
-,many,TRBV29-1,TRBJ1-1,TGCAGCGTTGGAGCGGTCCTGAACACTGAAGCTTTCTTT,CSVGAVLNTEAFF
-,many,TRBV30,TRBJ1-4,TGTGCCTGGAGTACGGGACTGTTTAATGAAAAACTGTTTTTT,CAWSTGLFNEKLFF
-,many,TRBV28,TRBJ2-6,TGTGCCAGCAACGCCGGTTCTGGGGCCAACGTCCTGACTTTC,CASNAGSGANVLTF
TRBD1,few,TRBV20-1,TRBJ1-2,TGCAGTGCTAGTCGTCAGGGGGCGCGTGGCTACACCTTC,CSASRQGARGYTF
-,few,TRBV19,TRBJ2-1,TGTGCCAGTAGTATGGGGGATGAGCAGTTCTTC,CASSMGDEQFF
-,many,TRBV12-3/TRBV12-4,TRBJ2-7,TGTGCCAGCAGCCCTCGGTGGGCCGAGCAGTACTTC,CASSPRWAEQYF
TRBD1,few,TRBV30,TRBJ1-5,TGTGCCTGGAGTACATCGGACAGGCCCTGGGAGCCCCAGCATTTT,CAWSTSDRPWEPQHF
TRBD1,-,TRBV9,TRBJ1-6,TGTGCCAGCAGTCGACAGGGGGTCGCGTTATCACCCCTCCACTTT,CASSRQGVALSPLHF
-,-,TRBV6-2/TRBV6-3,TRBJ2-7,TGTGCCAGCAGTCAAGACATGATCTCCTACGAGCAGTACTTC,CASSQDMISYEQYF
TRBD1,few,TRBV13,TRBJ2-7,TGTGCCAGCAGCTTAGCGGGACAGGGGGAGATGTACGAGCAGTACTTC,CASSLAGQGEMYEQYF